The present TCR beta chain was sequenced within a study of blood T cells in healthy people across ages. Trimming removed 3 bases at V and 2 bases at J, with 7 bases between. There are 12 residues in the CDR3. CDR1 DFQATT and CDR2 SNEGSKA come from the germline V gene (reference sequence). Next came a second PCR, run for roughly 7 to 12 cycles, which used a sample-barcoded 5' primer along with a J-beta primer mix. TCRdb reprocessed the 5' RACE reads with MiXCR, giving one entry per CDR3 protein. The profile covers 450,000 to 700,000 distinct CDR3 sequences, with approximately 25% appearing a single time and 15% to 20% taken by the ten largest. This clonotype has more than one count but fewer than ten. Its antigen is not known. General study points: Aged donors had fewer naive CD4+ cells and lower diversity than long-lived donors. As age increased, TCR beta diversity per million T cells fell in a roughly linear fashion.

Healthy individuals of Caucasian origin from Russia, aged about 6 to 95, served as donors. The chain joins TRBV20-1 to TRBJ1-2; D gene uncertain. Sequenced sample: blood. The TCR was taken from a woman in her 70s in good health. The CDR3 nucleotides read TGCAGTGCTAGGTTGGGAAACTATGGCTACACCTTC. This gives the protein CSARLGNYGYTF.